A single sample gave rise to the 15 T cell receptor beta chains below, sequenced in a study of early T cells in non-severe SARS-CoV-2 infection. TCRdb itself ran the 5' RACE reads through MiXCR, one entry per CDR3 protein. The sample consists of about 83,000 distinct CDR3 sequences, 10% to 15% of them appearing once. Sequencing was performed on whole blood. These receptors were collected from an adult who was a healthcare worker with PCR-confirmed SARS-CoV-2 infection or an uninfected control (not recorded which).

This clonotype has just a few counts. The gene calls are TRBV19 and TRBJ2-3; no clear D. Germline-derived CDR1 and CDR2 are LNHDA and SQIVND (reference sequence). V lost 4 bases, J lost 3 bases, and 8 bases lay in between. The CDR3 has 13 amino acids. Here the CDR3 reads CASSNRVTDTQYF. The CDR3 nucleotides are TGTGCCAGTAGTAATCGGGTTACAGATACGCAGTATTTT.

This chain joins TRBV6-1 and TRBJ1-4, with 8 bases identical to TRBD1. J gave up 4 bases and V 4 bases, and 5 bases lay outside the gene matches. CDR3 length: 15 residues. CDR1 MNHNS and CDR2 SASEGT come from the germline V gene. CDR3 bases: TGTGCCAGCAGTGGCCTGACAGGGGTTAATGAAAAACTGTTTTTT. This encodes CASSGLTGVNEKLFF.

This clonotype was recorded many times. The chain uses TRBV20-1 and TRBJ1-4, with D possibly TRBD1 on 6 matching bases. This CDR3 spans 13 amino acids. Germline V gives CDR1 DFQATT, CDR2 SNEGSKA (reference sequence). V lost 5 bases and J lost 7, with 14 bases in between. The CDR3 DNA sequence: TGCAGTGCTCTGGGACATCCCTCTGAAAAACTGTTTTTT. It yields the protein CSALGHPSEKLFF.

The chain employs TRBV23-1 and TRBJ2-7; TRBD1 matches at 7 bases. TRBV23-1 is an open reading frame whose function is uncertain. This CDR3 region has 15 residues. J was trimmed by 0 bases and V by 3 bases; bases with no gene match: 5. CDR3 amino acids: CASSQPGTVSYEQYF. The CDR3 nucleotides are TGCGCCAGCAGTCAGCCCGGGACAGTCTCCTACGAGCAGTACTTC.

In DNA form, the CDR3 reads TGTGCCAGCAGCTTAAATCCCGGGACAGAAAAAAGGCCTTTCTTT. As protein: CASSLNPGTEKRPFF. The rearrangement joins TRBV7-9 to TRBJ1-1; 7 bases agree with TRBD1. CDR3 size: 15 residues. Germline V gives CDR1 SEHNR, CDR2 FQNEAQ (reference sequence). V was pared by 2 bases and J by 12 bases, with 15 bases of the junction left unmatched.

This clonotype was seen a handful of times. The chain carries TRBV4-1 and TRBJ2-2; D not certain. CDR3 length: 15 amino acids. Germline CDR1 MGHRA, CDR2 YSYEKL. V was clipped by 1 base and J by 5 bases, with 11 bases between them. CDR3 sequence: CASSQGPFGTGELFF. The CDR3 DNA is TGCGCCAGCAGCCAAGGTCCCTTCGGGACCGGGGAGCTGTTTTTT.

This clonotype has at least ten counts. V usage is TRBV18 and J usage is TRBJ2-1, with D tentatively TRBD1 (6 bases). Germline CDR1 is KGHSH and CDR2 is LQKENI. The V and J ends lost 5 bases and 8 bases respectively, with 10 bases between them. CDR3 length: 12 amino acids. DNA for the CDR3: TGTGCCAGCTCAACAGGGCAAGATGAGCAGTTCTTC. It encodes CASSTGQDEQFF.

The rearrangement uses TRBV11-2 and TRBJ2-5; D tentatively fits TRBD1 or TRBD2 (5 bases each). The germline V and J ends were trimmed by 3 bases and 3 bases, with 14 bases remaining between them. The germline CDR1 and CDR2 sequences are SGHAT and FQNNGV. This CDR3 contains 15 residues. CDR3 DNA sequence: TGTGCCAGCAGCTTCTACGGGACGTCCGAAGAGACCCAGTACTTC. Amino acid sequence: CASSFYGTSEETQYF.

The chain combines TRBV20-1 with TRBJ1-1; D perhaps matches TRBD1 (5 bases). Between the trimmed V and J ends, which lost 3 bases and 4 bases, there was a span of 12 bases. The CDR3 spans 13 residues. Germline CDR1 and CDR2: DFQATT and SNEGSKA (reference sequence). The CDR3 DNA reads TGCAGTGCTAGGGGGTCGGGGGGCACTGAAGCTTTCTTT. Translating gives CSARGSGGTEAFF.

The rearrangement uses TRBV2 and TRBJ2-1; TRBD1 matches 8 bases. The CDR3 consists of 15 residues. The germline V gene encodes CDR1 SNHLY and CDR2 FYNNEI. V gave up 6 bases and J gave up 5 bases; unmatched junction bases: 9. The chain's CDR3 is CASRGQASLNNEQFF. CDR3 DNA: TGTGCCAGCAGGGGACAGGCCTCGTTGAACAATGAGCAGTTCTTC.

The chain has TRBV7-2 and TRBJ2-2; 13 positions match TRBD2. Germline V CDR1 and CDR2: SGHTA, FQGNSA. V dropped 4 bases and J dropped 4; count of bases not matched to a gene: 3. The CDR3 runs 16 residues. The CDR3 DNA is TGTGCCAGCAGCTACGGGACTAGCGGGGTCACCGGGGAGCTGTTTTTT. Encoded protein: CASSYGTSGVTGELFF.

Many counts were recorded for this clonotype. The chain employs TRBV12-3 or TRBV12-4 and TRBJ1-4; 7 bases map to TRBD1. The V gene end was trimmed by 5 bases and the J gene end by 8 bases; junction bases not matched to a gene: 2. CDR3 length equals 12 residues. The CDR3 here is CASSGDSEKLFF. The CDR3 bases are TGTGCCAGCAGTGGGGACAGCGAAAAACTGTTTTTT.

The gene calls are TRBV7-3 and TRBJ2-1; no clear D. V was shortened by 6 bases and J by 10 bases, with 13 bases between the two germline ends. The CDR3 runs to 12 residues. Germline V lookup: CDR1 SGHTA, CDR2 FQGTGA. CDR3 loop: CASSSPSQEQFF. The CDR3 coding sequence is TGTGCCAGCAGTTCCCCCTCGCAAGAGCAGTTCTTC.

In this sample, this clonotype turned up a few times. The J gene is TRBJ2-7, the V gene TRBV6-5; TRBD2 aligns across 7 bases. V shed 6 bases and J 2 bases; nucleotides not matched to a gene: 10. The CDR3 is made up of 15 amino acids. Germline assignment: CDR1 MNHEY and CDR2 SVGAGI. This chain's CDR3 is CASRRNSGPPYEQYF. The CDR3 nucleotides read TGTGCCAGCAGGAGGAATAGCGGGCCGCCCTACGAGCAGTACTTC.

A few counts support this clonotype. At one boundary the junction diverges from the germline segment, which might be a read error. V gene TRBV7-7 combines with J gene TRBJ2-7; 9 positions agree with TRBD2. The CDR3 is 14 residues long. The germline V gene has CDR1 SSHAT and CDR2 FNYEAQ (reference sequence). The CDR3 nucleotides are TGTGCTAGCAGCTTAGCGGGGGAGGCCTACGAGCAGTACTTC. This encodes CASSLAGEAYEQYF.